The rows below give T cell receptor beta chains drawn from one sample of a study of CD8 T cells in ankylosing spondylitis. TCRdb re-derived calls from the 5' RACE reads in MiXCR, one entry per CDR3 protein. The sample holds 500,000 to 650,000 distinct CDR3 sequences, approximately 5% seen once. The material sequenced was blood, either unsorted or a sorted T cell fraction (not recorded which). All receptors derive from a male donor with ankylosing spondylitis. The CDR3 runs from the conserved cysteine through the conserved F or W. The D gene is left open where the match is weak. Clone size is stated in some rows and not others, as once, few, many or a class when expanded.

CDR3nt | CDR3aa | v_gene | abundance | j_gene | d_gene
TGTGCCAGCAAATACGGGAGGGCCGGTGAGGGGTACGAGCAGTACTTC | CASKYGRAGEGYEQYF | TRBV6-1 | NA | TRBJ2-7 | TRBD2
TGCGCCAGCAGCGCTTCAGAGAACACTGAAGCTTTCTTT | CASSASENTEAFF | TRBV5-1 | many | TRBJ1-1 | NA
TGTGCCAGCAGCCATGGTGCGGGAGCCTACAATGAGCAGTTCTTC | CASSHGAGAYNEQFF | TRBV5-5 | NA | TRBJ2-1 | TRBD2
TGCAGCGTAGTAAGAGCGATCCAAGAGACCCAGTACTTC | CSVVRAIQETQYF | TRBV29-1 | many | TRBJ2-5 | NA
TGTGCCAGCAGCCTAGACAGGGGGGGTGCTCAGCCCCAGCATTTT | CASSLDRGGAQPQHF | TRBV27 | many | TRBJ1-5 | TRBD1
TGTGCCAGCAGCCCTGACAGGGACCTCACAGATACGCAGTATTTT | CASSPDRDLTDTQYF | TRBV7-9 | NA | TRBJ2-3 | TRBD1
TGTGCCAGCAGCTCCAGGGTTAGCAATCAGCCCCAGCATTTT | CASSSRVSNQPQHF | TRBV7-2 | many | TRBJ1-5 | NA
TGTGCCAGCAGCCACCACCCAGGGGGCGCTAACTATGGCTACACCTTC | CASSHHPGGANYGYTF | TRBV4-2 | many | TRBJ1-2 | TRBD1
TGTGCCAGCAGTCCTTCAGTCTATAATTCACCCCTCCACTTT | CASSPSVYNSPLHF | TRBV3-1 | many | TRBJ1-6 | NA
TGTGCCAGCAGCTTGGTCGCCAGCGGGAGTTATTACGAGCAGTACTTC | CASSLVASGSYYEQYF | TRBV5-5 | few | TRBJ2-7 | TRBD2
TGCGCCAGCAGCCTATCGGTTGGAGCCTACGAGCAGTACTTC | CASSLSVGAYEQYF | TRBV5-1 | many | TRBJ2-7 | NA
TGTGCCAGCAGTCTTCTTGGACAGAAAAACATTCAGTACTTC | CASSLLGQKNIQYF | TRBV12-3/TRBV12-4 | many | TRBJ2-4 | NA
TGTGCCAGCAGGGGCGGCTCCTACGAGCAGTACTTC | CASRGGSYEQYF | TRBV12-3/TRBV12-4 | many | TRBJ2-7 | NA
TGCGCCAGCAGCCCGGGACAGGGTAACCAAGAGACCCAGTACTTC | CASSPGQGNQETQYF | TRBV4-3 | many | TRBJ2-5 | TRBD1
TGTGCCAGCAGCCAAGGGACCTCCTACGAGCAGTACTTC | CASSQGTSYEQYF | TRBV7-9 | many | TRBJ2-7 | NA
TGTGCCAGCAGCCCCCGGACACCAAACACCGGGGAGCTGTTTTTT | CASSPRTPNTGELFF | TRBV7-2 | many | TRBJ2-2 | NA
TGCAGTGCTAGACTCGGGGGCTACGAGCAGTGCTTC | CSARLGGYEQCF | TRBV20-1 | many | TRBJ2-7 | NA
TGCGCCAGCAGCTTGGGACCGAGGGATGAAGCTTTCTTT | CASSLGPRDEAFF | TRBV5-1 | NA | TRBJ1-1 | NA
TGCGCCAGCAGCCGTGAGGCAGATACGCAGTATTTT | CASSREADTQYF | TRBV5-1 | many | TRBJ2-3 | NA
TGCAGTGCTAGAGGGGCAGGGGAAATTGTCCTCTTC | CSARGAGEIVLF | TRBV20-1 | many | TRBJ2-1 | NA
TGCGCCAGCAGCATAAGGAGGCCCTACAATGAGCAGTTCTTC | CASSIRRPYNEQFF | TRBV5-1 | many | TRBJ2-1 | NA
TGTGCCAGCAGCTTAAGGGGCCGGGATACGCAGTATTTT | CASSLRGRDTQYF | TRBV5-6 | many | TRBJ2-3 | NA
TGTGCCAGCAGCTCGAACAGGGTGAACACTGAAGCTTTCTTT | CASSSNRVNTEAFF | TRBV7-2 | many | TRBJ1-1 | NA
TGTGCCAGCTCGCGGTTTAGACAGCAAGAGACCCAGTACTTC | CASSRFRQQETQYF | TRBV2 | many | TRBJ2-5 | NA
TGTGCCAGCTCACCACGGTCTGGGGCGGGACAGAATCAGCCCCAGCATTTT | CASSPRSGAGQNQPQHF | TRBV18 | many | TRBJ1-5 | TRBD1
TGCAGTGCCCACTCTTGGAGGAGTTCACCCCTCCACTTT | CSAHSWRSSPLHF | TRBV20-1 | many | TRBJ1-6 | NA
TGTGCCATCAGTGAGGCAGGGGGCTACTACGAGCAGTACTTC | CAISEAGGYYEQYF | TRBV10-3 | many | TRBJ2-7 | TRBD1
TGTGCCAGCAGTTTATGGCGAGGCTCCTATAATTCACCCCTCCACTTT | CASSLWRGSYNSPLHF | TRBV27 | many | TRBJ1-6 | NA
TGCAGCGTTGAAGATTTTTTAGGAGGGGACGAGCAGTACTTC | CSVEDFLGGDEQYF | TRBV29-1 | many | TRBJ2-7 | NA
TGTGCCATCAGGACAGATACAGGGTTCACTGAAGCTTTCTTT | CAIRTDTGFTEAFF | TRBV10-3 | many | TRBJ1-1 | NA
TGTGCCACCAGTGCCGACAGCTTTTCTAGCACAGATACGCAGTATTTT | CATSADSFSSTDTQYF | TRBV24-1 | many | TRBJ2-3 | NA
TGTGCCAGCAGCAACTCGCTCCAGGAGGGGGATAACTATGGCTACACCTTC | CASSNSLQEGDNYGYTF | TRBV21-1 | many | TRBJ1-2 | NA
TGCGCCAGCAGCTACCCGGGACAGCAGAGCACAGATACGCAGTATTTT | CASSYPGQQSTDTQYF | TRBV5-1 | many | TRBJ2-3 | TRBD1
TGTGCCATCAGTGGTGGAGGGGACTCTGGGGCCAACGTCCTGACTTTC | CAISGGGDSGANVLTF | TRBV10-3 | few | TRBJ2-6 | NA
TGTGCCAGCAGTGAAGTCGGGACCTTCTCCTCACCCCTCCACTTT | CASSEVGTFSSPLHF | TRBV6-1 | many | TRBJ1-6 | NA
TGTGCCAGCAGCCCGGAGCCAAACATTCAGTACTTC | CASSPEPNIQYF | TRBV6-6 | many | TRBJ2-4 | NA
TGTGCCAGCCAGCGACGTTGGATAGCCAAAAACATTCAGTACTTC | CASQRRWIAKNIQYF | TRBV5-6 | many | TRBJ2-4 | NA
TGTGCCACCAGTGAGGGACTAGCGGGAGAGGGGGAGACCCAGTACTTC | CATSEGLAGEGETQYF | TRBV24-1 | NA | TRBJ2-5 | TRBD2
TGCAGTGCTAGGAGGTTCGGGGCGGCCGGGGACACCATATATTTT | CSARRFGAAGDTIYF | TRBV20-1 | many | TRBJ1-3 | NA
TGTGCCAGCAGCTTTTTGACAGAACTTTTTACAGATACGCAGTATTTT | CASSFLTELFTDTQYF | TRBV11-2 | many | TRBJ2-3 | NA
TGTGCCAGCAGCAAACAAACCCTTAGCACAGATACGCAGTATTTT | CASSKQTLSTDTQYF | TRBV7-2 | many | TRBJ2-3 | NA